Below, 13 T cell receptor beta chains from the same sample are listed, as sequenced in a study of T cell repertoires in cytomegalovirus infection. TCRdb used MiXCR to reprocess the reads, holding one entry per CDR3 protein. This sample has about 300,000 distinct CDR3 sequences; around 10% occur once, and the top ten carry over 2.5%. Sequencing was done on a sample of PBMCs. The receptors here all came from a human donor in good health (CMV status not recorded). Some clones in this sample may be carry-over from other donors' samples.

This clonotype was seen ten or more times. The chain links TRBV6-2 or TRBV6-3 to TRBJ1-1, with D perhaps TRBD1 (5 bases). The CDR3 runs 13 residues. Germline V gene lookup returns CDR1 MNHEY and CDR2 SVGEGT. V was shortened by 2 bases and J by 3 bases, with 7 bases between the two germline ends. CDR3 in amino acids: CASSYLGDTEAFF. The CDR3 coding sequence is TGTGCCAGCAGTTACCTAGGGGACACTGAAGCTTTCTTT.

There are many counts of this clonotype. The chain carries TRBV6-1 and TRBJ2-7, with D unclear. The CDR3 contains 11 residues. From germline, CDR1 is MNHNS and CDR2 SASEGT. Trimming cost V 8 bases and J 1 base, with 6 bases left between them. The CDR3 reads CASEASYEQYF. The DNA for the CDR3 is TGTGCCAGCGAAGCATCCTACGAGCAGTACTTC.

This clonotype has a count of ten or more. This chain's CDR3 is CASNPGLAGTGELFF. The CDR3, as DNA: TGTGCCAGCAACCCAGGATTAGCGGGCACCGGGGAGCTGTTTTTT. The gene calls are TRBV12-3 or TRBV12-4 and TRBJ2-2; 7 bases line up with TRBD2. V trimming: 7 bases; J trimming: 4 bases; junction bases outside the gene matches: 9. The CDR3 spans 15 residues.

This clonotype has at least ten counts. The chain links TRBV15 to TRBJ1-4; D gene uncertain. V lost 1 base to trimming and J lost 8 bases, with 8 bases between them. Per the germline V gene, CDR1 is LNHNV and CDR2 is YYDKDF (reference sequence). The CDR3 is 13 residues long. The CDR3 region has the DNA TGTGCCACCAGCAGAGTCGACCGGGAAAAACTGTTTTTT. Protein sequence: CATSRVDREKLFF.

This clonotype was recorded at least ten times. This sequence joins TRBV4-1 and TRBJ2-1; D is possibly TRBD1 or TRBD2 (5 bases each). The CDR3 contains 18 residues. V was trimmed by 6 bases and J by 2 bases, leaving 23 bases between them. Germline-derived CDR1 and CDR2 are MGHRA and YSYEKL. The CDR3 bases are TGCGCCAGCAGGTCCGGGACCCCGAAAGGGTTAGCCTACAATGAGCAGTTCTTC. Residues: CASRSGTPKGLAYNEQFF.

This clonotype was seen only a few times. This chain uses TRBV15 with TRBJ2-3; D gene uncertain. With 0 bases removed from V and 3 bases from J, the gap between germline ends came to 7 bases. Germline V CDR1 and CDR2: LNHNV, YYDKDF (reference sequence). The CDR3 totals 14 residues. The CDR3: CATSRDWATDTQYF. CDR3 bases: TGTGCCACCAGCAGAGATTGGGCAACAGATACGCAGTATTTT. The variable domain in full, with the rest retrieved from reference TRBV15 and TRBJ2-3, is DAMVIQNPRYQVTQFGKPVTLSCSQTLNHNVMYWYQQKSSQAPKLLFHYYDKDFNNEADTPDNFQSRRPNTSFCFLDIRSPGLGDTAMYLCATSRDWATDTQYFGPGTRLTVL.

Many counts were recorded for this clonotype. The genes are TRBV12-3 or TRBV12-4 and TRBJ1-6; 9 bases are shared with TRBD1. The CDR3 contains 17 residues. V trimming: 4 bases; J trimming: 0 bases; junction bases outside the gene matches: 4. The CDR3: CASSSGTGSSYNSPLHF. As DNA, the CDR3 is TGTGCCAGCAGTTCCGGGACAGGGAGCTCCTATAATTCACCCCTCCACTTT.

This clonotype was counted at least ten times. The CDR3 here is CASSSGTGGRNTIYF. The CDR3 DNA follows: TGTGCCAGCAGCTCCGGGACAGGGGGAAGAAACACCATATATTTT. This sequence joins TRBV7-9 and TRBJ1-3, with 11 positions matching TRBD1. V lost 4 bases to trimming and J lost 5 bases; unmatched junction nucleotides: 4. CDR1 and CDR2 (germline): SEHNR, FQNEAQ (reference sequence). The CDR3 has 15 residues.

This clonotype occurred many times. J is TRBJ1-4 and V is TRBV28; D is unresolved. The CDR3 is made up of 15 amino acids. In germline, CDR1 is MDHEN, CDR2 SYDVKM. V lost 5 bases, J lost 4 bases, and 14 bases lay in between. The CDR3 coding sequence is TGTGCCAGCAGTCCTGGACTGACTTTTAATGAAAAACTGTTTTTT. Residues: CASSPGLTFNEKLFF.

This clonotype showed up just a few times. This chain joins TRBV20-1 and TRBJ2-3; D tentatively fits TRBD1 or TRBD2 (5 bases each). The ends were cut back, 6 bases at V and 4 bases at J, with 23 bases in the middle. In germline, CDR1 is DFQATT, CDR2 SNEGSKA (reference sequence). This CDR3 region has 16 residues. The CDR3, as DNA: TGCAGTGCGCAACGGGGCTCCATCCTCATCCCAGATACGCAGTATTTT. It codes for CSAQRGSILIPDTQYF.

This chain links TRBV20-1 with TRBJ2-2, with a possible D match to TRBD1 (6 bases). This CDR3 spans 15 amino acids. The germline V gene has CDR1 DFQATT and CDR2 SNEGSKA (reference sequence). Trimming stripped 5 bases from V and 4 bases from J, with 17 bases between. The CDR3 nucleotides are TGCAGTGCTGCGTGGTCAGGGGCCCCCACCGGGGAGCTGTTTTTT. It yields the protein CSAAWSGAPTGELFF.

This clonotype was found many times. The J gene is TRBJ2-1, the V gene TRBV6-1; no firm D call. Germline V CDR1 and CDR2: MNHNS, SASEGT. The CDR3 has 11 amino acids. With 8 bases removed from V and 8 bases from J, the gap between germline ends came to 10 bases. CDR3 amino acids: CASYVGHEQFF. The CDR3 DNA reads TGTGCCAGCTATGTAGGACATGAGCAGTTCTTC.

J is TRBJ2-7 and V is TRBV20-1, with 7 bases lining up with TRBD1. This CDR3 is built from 13 residues. Germline CDR1 and CDR2: DFQATT and SNEGSKA (reference sequence). V gave up 6 bases and J gave up 2 bases; unmatched junction bases: 7. CDR3 region: CSAGLGTAYEQYF. The DNA of the CDR3 is TGCAGTGCGGGTCTAGGGACAGCCTACGAGCAGTACTTC.